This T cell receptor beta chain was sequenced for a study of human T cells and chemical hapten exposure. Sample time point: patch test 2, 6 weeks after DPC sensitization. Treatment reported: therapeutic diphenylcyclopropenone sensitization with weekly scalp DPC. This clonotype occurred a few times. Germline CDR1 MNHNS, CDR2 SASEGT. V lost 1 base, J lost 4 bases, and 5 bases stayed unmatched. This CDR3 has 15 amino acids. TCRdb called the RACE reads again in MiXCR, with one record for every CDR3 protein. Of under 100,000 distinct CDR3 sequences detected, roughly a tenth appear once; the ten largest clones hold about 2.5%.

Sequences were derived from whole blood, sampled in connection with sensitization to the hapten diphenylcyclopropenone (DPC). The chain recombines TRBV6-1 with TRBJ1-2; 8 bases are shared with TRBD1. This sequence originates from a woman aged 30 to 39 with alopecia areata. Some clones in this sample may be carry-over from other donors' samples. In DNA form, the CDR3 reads TGTGCCAGCAGTGAAGTGGGACAGGATATCTATGGCTACACCTTC. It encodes CASSEVGQDIYGYTF.